Below, 8 T cell receptor beta chains from the same sample are listed, as sequenced in a study of blood T cells in healthy people across ages. Combining a sample-barcoded 5' primer with a J-beta primer mix, a second PCR ran for roughly 6 to 12 cycles. TCRdb fed the 5' RACE reads into MiXCR, producing one record per CDR3 protein. The data show roughly 1,500,000 distinct CDR3 sequences, 34% seen once. The sequenced material came from blood. All receptors derive from a woman between 25 and 40 years old in good health.

The CDR3 nucleotides read TGTGCCAGCAGCTTAGCGGGGGTACAGTACAATGAGCAGTTCTTC. This gives the protein CASSLAGVQYNEQFF. The chain combines TRBV7-2 with TRBJ2-1; D possibly uses TRBD1 or TRBD2 (5 bases each). The CDR3 spans 15 residues. V was cut by 0 bases and J by 4 bases, with 10 bases left in between. Germline V gene lookup returns CDR1 SGHTA and CDR2 FQGNSA. The full variable domain, in which reference TRBV7-2 and TRBJ2-1 provide the parts outside the CDR3, is GAGVSQSPSNKVTEKGKDVELRCDPISGHTALYWYRQSLGQGLEFLIYFQGNSAPDKSGLPSDRFSAERTGGSVSTLTIQRTQQEDSAVYLCASSLAGVQYNEQFFGPGTRLTVL.

This clonotype was recorded many times. V and J are TRBV4-1 and TRBJ1-2; 7 bases line up with TRBD1. The junction had 8 bases not matched to a gene; V was cut back by 3 bases and J by 7 bases. Germline CDR1 and CDR2: MGHRA and YSYEKL. The CDR3 is 14 amino acids. CDR3 coding DNA: TGCGCCAGCAGCCAGCCGACAGGGACCCGTGGCTACACCTTC. Translation: CASSQPTGTRGYTF.

This clonotype came up a few times. J is TRBJ1-1 and V is TRBV20-1, with a tentative D call TRBD1 (5 bases). Germline V gene sequence: CDR1 DFQATT, CDR2 SNEGSKA (reference sequence). V shed 1 base and J shed 7 bases, with 10 bases lying between them. The CDR3 length is 12 residues. CDR3 sequence reads: CSARVGEGEAFF. In DNA, the CDR3 is TGCAGTGCTAGAGTGGGGGAAGGTGAAGCTTTCTTT.

V usage is TRBV7-9 and J usage is TRBJ1-4; D is possibly TRBD1 (6 bases). The CDR3 runs 15 residues. The germline V gene has CDR1 SEHNR and CDR2 FQNEAQ (reference sequence). V lost 5 bases to trimming and J lost 1 base, with 11 bases between them. The CDR3 is CASSPEGGTNEKLFF. The CDR3 bases are TGTGCCAGCAGCCCCGAGGGGGGAACTAATGAAAAACTGTTTTTT. Based on the CDR3 plus reference TRBV7-9 and TRBJ1-4, the full variable domain is DTGVSQNPRHKITKRGQNVTFRCDPISEHNRLYWYRQTLGQGPEFLTYFQNEAQLEKSRLLSDRFSAERPKGSFSTLEIQRTEQGDSAMYLCASSPEGGTNEKLFFGSGTQLSVL.

CDR3 nucleotides: TGTGCCAGCAGCTTGCGCCCAGCAGCTAGCACAGATACGCAGTATTTT. Translating gives CASSLRPAASTDTQYF. This chain uses TRBV5-4 with TRBJ2-3; D gene ambiguous. V gave up 1 base and J gave up 0 bases, with 12 bases separating them. CDR3 length: 16 residues. Germline values: CDR1 SGHNT, CDR2 YYREEE (reference sequence).

V usage is TRBV2 and J usage is TRBJ2-1, with D possibly matching TRBD2 (7 bases). Trimming removed 6 bases at V and 6 bases at J, with 24 bases between. There are 17 residues in the CDR3. CDR1 is SNHLY, CDR2 FYNNEI, per germline. The CDR3 sequence is CASRATGTWGGGNEQFF. Written as DNA, the CDR3 is TGTGCCAGCAGAGCTACAGGGACTTGGGGGGGAGGCAATGAGCAGTTCTTC. The variable domain in full, with the rest retrieved from reference TRBV2 and TRBJ2-1, is EPEVTQTPSHQVTQMGQEVILRCVPISNHLYFYWYRQILGQKVEFLVSFYNNEISEKSEIFDDQFSVERPDGSNFTLKIRSTKLEDSAMYFCASRATGTWGGGNEQFFGPGTRLTVL.

For this clonotype: One junction end disagrees with the germline gene, perhaps due to a read error. The rearrangement uses TRBV4-1 and TRBJ2-7; 7 bases fit TRBD1. The CDR3 is 11 amino acids. The germline CDR1 and CDR2 sequences are MGHRA and YSYEKL. The CDR3: CTSRQGYEQYF. As DNA, the CDR3 is TGCACCAGCAGACAGGGTTACGAGCAGTACTTC.

The rearrangement links TRBV20-1 to TRBJ2-7; 9 bases are a match to TRBD1. After removal of 6 bases from V and 3 bases from J, the junction contained 6 bases not matched to a gene. Germline CDR1 and CDR2: DFQATT and SNEGSKA (reference sequence). The CDR3 extends over 13 amino acids. CDR3 region: CSAPDRGNYEQYF. Written as DNA, the CDR3 is TGCAGTGCGCCCGACAGGGGGAACTACGAGCAGTACTTC.